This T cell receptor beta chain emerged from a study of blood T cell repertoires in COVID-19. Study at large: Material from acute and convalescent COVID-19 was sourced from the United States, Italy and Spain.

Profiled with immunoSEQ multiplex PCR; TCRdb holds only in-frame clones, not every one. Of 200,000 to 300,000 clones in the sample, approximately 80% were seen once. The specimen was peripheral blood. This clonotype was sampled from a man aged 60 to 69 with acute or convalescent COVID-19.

The chain's CDR3 is CSVSESGEKLFF. Here the CDR3 DNA reads TGCAGCGTTTCAGAGTCCGGGGAAAAACTGTTTTTT. V and J are TRBV29-1 and TRBJ1-4; no definite D call. The ends were cut back, 5 bases at V and 8 bases at J, with 12 bases in the middle. This CDR3 comprises 12 residues. Germline V lookup: CDR1 SQVTM, CDR2 ANQGSEA.